The 28 T cell receptor beta chains given below trace back to one sample, sequenced in a study of blood T cell repertoires in COVID-19. The data were produced by immunoSEQ multiplex PCR, yet TCRdb's version contains in-frame clones alone and is incomplete. The sample lists nearly 30,000 clones, over 85% occurring once. The sequencing sample was made of peripheral blood. The receptor source for this set is an older man with active or convalescent COVID-19.

This chain uses TRBV5-1 with TRBJ1-6; tentatively, D is TRBD1 (6 bases). The V gene's germline CDR1 is SGHRS and CDR2 YFSETQ. This CDR3 comprises 16 residues. Trimming took off 0 bases at V and 10 bases at J, with 17 bases between the two ends. The chain's CDR3 is CASSLEAGQGGSPLHF. The CDR3 region has the DNA TGCGCCAGCAGCTTGGAGGCAGGGCAAGGGGGATCACCCCTCCACTTT. Supplemented by reference TRBV5-1 and TRBJ1-6, the full variable domain reads KAGVTQTPRYLIKTRGQQVTLSCSPISGHRSVSWYQQTPGQGLQFLFEYFSETQRNKGNFPGRFSGRQFSNSRSEMNVSTLELGDSALYLCASSLEAGQGGSPLHFGNGTRLTVT.

The rearrangement links TRBV19 to TRBJ2-2, with a possible D match to TRBD1 (6 bases). Germline V gene lookup returns CDR1 LNHDA and CDR2 SQIVND (reference sequence). V was cut by 5 bases and J by 2 bases, with 12 bases left in between. This CDR3 has 15 residues. The CDR3 bases are TGTGCCAGTAGTCCGACAGGCTCCAACACCGGGGAGCTGTTTTTT. Protein sequence: CASSPTGSNTGELFF. Full variable domain (remainder filled in from reference TRBV19 and TRBJ2-2): DGGITQSPKYLFRKEGQNVTLSCEQNLNHDAMYWYRQDPGQGLRLIYYSQIVNDFQKGDIAEGYSVSREKKESFPLTVTSAQKNPTAFYLCASSPTGSNTGELFFGEGSRLTVL.

The J gene is TRBJ1-2, the V gene TRBV6-5; 7 bases fit TRBD1. Germline CDR1 and CDR2: MNHEY and SVGAGI. The V segment lost 6 bases and the J segment 7 bases; nucleotides outside the gene matches: 8. The CDR3 totals 13 residues. The CDR3 loop reads CASSNRDSVGYTF. DNA of the CDR3: TGTGCCAGCAGCAACCGGGACAGTGTTGGCTACACCTTC.

The chain is built from TRBV30 and TRBJ1-1, with 8 bases fitting TRBD1. Germline CDR1 GTSNPN, CDR2 SVGIG (reference sequence). Trimming at V came to 4 bases and at J to 3 bases, leaving 4 bases not matched to a gene. The CDR3 has 13 residues. DNA of the CDR3: TGTGCCTGGACCCAGGGGGCCGACACTGAAGCTTTCTTT. Translated: CAWTQGADTEAFF.

The rearrangement joins TRBV3-1 (or the pseudogene TRBV3-2) to TRBJ1-1, with TRBD1 matching 8 bases. Germline loops: CDR1 LGHDT, CDR2 YNNKEL (reference sequence). The trim removed 5 bases at V and 5 bases at J, leaving 7 bases unmatched. CDR3 length: 14 residues. The CDR3 nucleotides are TGTGCCAGCAGCGCTAGGGACAGGCGTACTGAAGCTTTCTTT. Its translation is CASSARDRRTEAFF.

The chain recombines TRBV9 with TRBJ2-3, with TRBD2 identical over 9 bases. The CDR3 is 14 residues long. The V gene end was trimmed by 3 bases and the J gene end by 2 bases; junction bases not matched to a gene: 1. Germline V gives CDR1 SGDLS, CDR2 YYNGEE. Here the CDR3 reads CASSASGNTDTQYF. The CDR3 region has the DNA TGTGCCAGCAGCGCTAGCGGGAACACAGATACGCAGTATTTT.

Here the CDR3 DNA reads TGTGCCAGTAGTCAAACCTATAATTCACCCCTCCACTTT. Translating gives CASSQTYNSPLHF. V and J are TRBV19 and TRBJ1-6, with D unresolved. V gave up 5 bases and J gave up 2 bases, with 4 bases separating them. Germline V gives CDR1 LNHDA, CDR2 SQIVND (reference sequence). There are 13 residues in the CDR3. The full variable domain, in which reference TRBV19 and TRBJ1-6 provide the parts outside the CDR3, is DGGITQSPKYLFRKEGQNVTLSCEQNLNHDAMYWYRQDPGQGLRLIYYSQIVNDFQKGDIAEGYSVSREKKESFPLTVTSAQKNPTAFYLCASSQTYNSPLHFGNGTRLTVT.

This chain connects TRBV7-8 to TRBJ1-3; D not certain. With 3 bases removed from V and 0 bases from J, the gap between germline ends came to 12 bases. The CDR3 is 16 residues long. CDR1 and CDR2 (germline): SGHVS, FQNEAQ. The DNA of the CDR3 is TGTGCCAGCAGCTTTATGGTGGGCGACTCTGGAAACACCATATATTTT. Its protein product is CASSFMVGDSGNTIYF.

The chain uses TRBV6-5 and TRBJ1-1, with 10 bases identical to TRBD1. Germline CDR1 is MNHEY and CDR2 is SVGAGI. This CDR3 has 15 residues. After removal of 8 bases from V and 1 base from J, the junction contained 7 bases not matched to a gene. CDR3 region: CASSDRGRGNTEAFF. CDR3 nucleotides: TGTGCCAGCTCCGACAGGGGGCGCGGGAACACTGAAGCTTTCTTT.

This sequence joins TRBV27 and TRBJ1-5, with a tentative D call TRBD1 (5 bases). The germline V gene encodes CDR1 MNHEY and CDR2 SMNVEV (reference sequence). Trimming left V 2 bases short and J 2 bases short, with 10 bases between. This CDR3 is 15 amino acids long. CDR3 sequence (DNA): TGTGCCAGCAGTTTACAGGGCTGGGGCAATCAGCCCCAGCATTTT. Its translation: CASSLQGWGNQPQHF.

The rearrangement links TRBV6-5 to TRBJ1-1; D is uncertain. This CDR3 spans 14 amino acids. V lost 2 bases and J 8 bases, leaving 15 bases between the germline ends. The V gene's germline CDR1 is MNHEY and CDR2 SVGAGI. CDR3 bases: TGTGCCAGCAGTTACGGGCCCCTAACCCCCGAAGCTTTCTTT. This translates into CASSYGPLTPEAFF.

The rearrangement joins TRBV6-5 to TRBJ1-3, with TRBD1 as a possible D gene (5 bases). The CDR3 runs 15 residues. Trimming shortened V by 8 bases and J by 0 bases, and 14 bases separated the two germline ends. The germline V gene encodes CDR1 MNHEY and CDR2 SVGAGI. Here the CDR3 DNA reads TGTGCCAGCGCGGGGCGCCAGGGCTCTGGAAACACCATATATTTT. Encoded protein: CASAGRQGSGNTIYF.

This clone was seen just once. The rearrangement joins TRBV5-1 to TRBJ1-1; D is ambiguous. Looked up from germline, CDR1 is SGHRS and CDR2 is YFSETQ. This CDR3 has 15 residues. The germline V and J ends were trimmed by 0 bases and 4 bases, with 13 bases remaining between them. CDR3 residues: CASSLGGKEGTEAFF. The CDR3, as DNA: TGCGCCAGCAGCTTGGGTGGGAAGGAGGGCACTGAAGCTTTCTTT.

V is TRBV18 and J is TRBJ2-2; tentative D call: TRBD2 (5 bases). Deletions cut 0 bases from V and 1 base from J, with 9 bases between. Germline V gene sequence: CDR1 KGHSH, CDR2 LQKENI. The CDR3 spans 16 residues. The CDR3 sequence is CASSPPELENTGELFF. CDR3 bases: TGTGCCAGCTCACCACCGGAACTAGAGAACACCGGGGAGCTGTTTTTT. Combining the CDR3 with reference TRBV18 and TRBJ2-2 gives the whole variable domain NAGVMQNPRHLVRRRGQEARLRCSPMKGHSHVYWYRQLPEEGLKFMVYLQKENIIDESGMPKERFSAEFPKEGPSILRIQQVVRGDSAAYFCASSPPELENTGELFFGEGSRLTVL.

The chain is built from TRBV30 and TRBJ1-5, with 9 bases fitting TRBD1. Germline-derived CDR1 and CDR2 are GTSNPN and SVGIG (reference sequence). J was trimmed by 6 bases and V by 5 bases; bases with no gene match: 5. The CDR3 loop spans 13 amino acids. CDR3 sequence reads: CAWSQGAGQPQHF. The CDR3 bases are TGTGCCTGGTCACAGGGGGCTGGTCAGCCCCAGCATTTT. The full variable domain, in which reference TRBV30 and TRBJ1-5 provide the parts outside the CDR3, is SQTIHQWPATLVQPVGSPLSLECTVEGTSNPNLYWYRQAAGRGLQLLFYSVGIGQISSEVPQNLSASRPQDRQFILSSKKLLLSDSGFYLCAWSQGAGQPQHFGDGTRLSIL.

This clone turned up a few times. V gene TRBV19 combines with J gene TRBJ2-1; 9 nucleotides line up with TRBD2. Germline V CDR1 and CDR2: LNHDA, SQIVND (reference sequence). The V segment lost 0 bases and the J segment 8 bases; nucleotides outside the gene matches: 14. CDR3 length: 18 residues. In DNA form, the CDR3 reads TGTGCCAGTAGTATAGATCCCGACGGGGCTAGCGGGGACGATGAGCAGTTCTTC. Protein sequence: CASSIDPDGASGDDEQFF. The variable domain in full, with the rest retrieved from reference TRBV19 and TRBJ2-1, is DGGITQSPKYLFRKEGQNVTLSCEQNLNHDAMYWYRQDPGQGLRLIYYSQIVNDFQKGDIAEGYSVSREKKESFPLTVTSAQKNPTAFYLCASSIDPDGASGDDEQFFGPGTRLTVL.

The chain combines TRBV28 with TRBJ1-2, with D maybe TRBD1 (5 bases). Trimming cost V 5 bases and J 5 bases, with 9 bases left between them. The germline CDR1 and CDR2 sequences are MDHEN and SYDVKM. The CDR3 consists of 12 residues. The CDR3 sequence: CASSDRAYGYTF. The CDR3 DNA is TGTGCCAGCAGTGACAGAGCATATGGCTACACCTTC.

This clone has just one count. The rearrangement links TRBV15 to TRBJ1-2, with 10 bases aligning to TRBD1. In germline, CDR1 is LNHNV, CDR2 YYDKDF (reference sequence). Losses at the gene ends were 0 bases for V and 8 bases for J; bases not matched to a gene: 9. The CDR3 runs to 16 residues. Written as DNA, the CDR3 is TGTGCCACCAGCAGAGAAAGACAGGGGGCCCCCGGCGGCTACACCTTC. This codes for CATSRERQGAPGGYTF.

The J gene is TRBJ2-3, the V gene TRBV5-6, with TRBD2 matching over 7 bases. Per germline, CDR1 SGHDT and CDR2 YYEEEE. CDR3 length: 15 amino acids. The V and J ends lost 3 bases and 4 bases, in that order; junction bases with no gene match: 8. In nucleotides, the CDR3 is TGTGCCAGCAGCTCCGCGGGCGGGGGTCCAGATACGCAGTATTTT. Translated: CASSSAGGGPDTQYF. The full variable domain, with the rest looked up from reference TRBV5-6 and TRBJ2-3, is DAGVTQSPTHLIKTRGQQVTLRCSPKSGHDTVSWYQQALGQGPQFIFQYYEEEERQRGNFPDRFSGHQFPNYSSELNVNALLLGDSALYLCASSSAGGGPDTQYFGPGTRLTVL.

This CDR3 reads CASSDSTSGGAPDTQYF. The CDR3 DNA sequence: TGTGCCAGCAGTGACTCCACTAGCGGGGGGGCCCCAGATACGCAGTATTTT. V and J are TRBV6-4 and TRBJ2-3, with TRBD2 identical over 13 bases. The CDR3 is made up of 17 amino acids. The ends lost 0 bases at V and 4 bases at J; junction bases unmatched: 4. Per germline, CDR1 MRHNA and CDR2 SNTAGT.

The CDR3 DNA follows: TGTGCCAGCAGCTCAAGACAGGGTTCCGGGGAGCTGTTTTTT. It yields the protein CASSSRQGSGELFF. The chain carries TRBV11-1 and TRBJ2-2; 7 bases match TRBD1. V trimming: 4 bases; J trimming: 6 bases; junction bases outside the gene matches: 5. CDR1 and CDR2 from the germline V gene are SGHAT and FQDESV (reference sequence). The CDR3 is 14 amino acids.

The genes are TRBV5-8 and TRBJ1-6; no clear D gene. The germline V and J ends were trimmed by 0 bases and 4 bases, with 5 bases remaining between them. The CDR3 covers 14 residues. CDR1 and CDR2 (germline): SGHTS, YDEGEE. In DNA, the CDR3 is TGTGCCAGCAGCTTGGAACGGTATAATTCACCCCTCCACTTT. Translated, it gives CASSLERYNSPLHF.

This rearrangement joins TRBV3-1 (or the pseudogene TRBV3-2) to TRBJ2-7, with TRBD1 matching over 7 bases. This CDR3 region has 15 residues. V was pared by 3 bases and J by 3 bases, with 8 bases of the junction left unmatched. Germline-derived CDR1 and CDR2 are LGHDT and YNNKEL (reference sequence). The DNA of the CDR3 is TGTGCCAGCAGCCAGACCCGGGACAGATTCTACGAGCAGTACTTC. This translates into CASSQTRDRFYEQYF.

The CDR3 region is CASSFPTLGQITYEQYF. In nucleotides, the CDR3 is TGTGCCAGCAGCTTCCCTACGCTGGGACAGATAACCTACGAGCAGTACTTC. V and J are TRBV6-2 or TRBV6-3 and TRBJ2-7, with 7 nucleotides matching TRBD1. This CDR3 comprises 17 residues. V shed 6 bases and J 2 bases; nucleotides not matched to a gene: 16. Germline loops: CDR1 MNHEY, CDR2 SVGEGT.

This chain joins TRBV19 and TRBJ1-5; a possible D gene is TRBD1 (5 bases). The germline V and J ends were trimmed by 6 bases and 3 bases, with 15 bases remaining between them. Germline values: CDR1 LNHDA, CDR2 SQIVND (reference sequence). The CDR3 sequence is 15 residues long. The DNA of the CDR3 is TGTGCCAGTAGGAACTTAGGACACGTCAATCAGCCCCAGCATTTT. Protein sequence: CASRNLGHVNQPQHF.

This clone has only one observation. CDR3 region: CASSLEGQSTDTQYF. CDR3 in DNA: TGTGCCAGCAGCTTGGAAGGACAGAGCACAGATACGCAGTATTTT. The chain couples TRBV5-5 to TRBJ2-3; TRBD1 is a possible D gene (6 bases). Trimming stripped 0 bases from V and 0 bases from J, with 8 bases between. This CDR3 has 15 residues. Germline CDR1 reads SGHKS; CDR2 reads YYEKEE (reference sequence).

DNA for the CDR3: TGTGCCAGCAGCGCACCCGGGAGCACAGATACGCAGTATTTT. Translated: CASSAPGSTDTQYF. V and J are TRBV9 and TRBJ2-3; no reliable D call. Germline loops: CDR1 SGDLS, CDR2 YYNGEE. V dropped 3 bases and J dropped 0 bases, with 8 bases sitting between them. CDR3 length: 14 residues.

The V call is TRBV7-6, the J call TRBJ2-2; possibly TRBD2 for D (6 bases). This CDR3 region has 16 residues. CDR1 SGHVS and CDR2 FNYEAQ come from the germline V gene. Trimming removed 0 bases from V and 4 bases from J, with 12 bases in between. CDR3 loop: CASSLALGRGTGELFF. CDR3 nucleotides: TGTGCCAGCAGCTTAGCGCTCGGGAGAGGCACCGGGGAGCTGTTTTTT.